The T cell receptor beta chain under discussion was sequenced for a study of shared clonotypes between healthy human individuals. Across the study: Three plates each covered CD4 naive and memory; CD8 naive two, CD8 memory one.

The repertoire was sequenced with immunoSEQ multiplex PCR; TCRdb's copy has only in-frame clones and lacks some. The sample records 740,000 or so clones, around three quarters being singletons. The germline V and J ends were trimmed by 4 bases and 6 bases, with 13 bases remaining between them. Germline CDR1 reads SNHLY; CDR2 reads FYNNEI. The CDR3 covers 14 residues. The rearrangement uses TRBV2 and TRBJ1-5, with D possibly matching TRBD1 (5 bases). The material sequenced was memory CD4+ T cells sorted from blood. As to subset: CD45RA-negative fraction. The TCR sequence derives from a woman aged 30 to 39 in good health. The CDR3 spells CASSAGVFGQPQHF. Here the CDR3 DNA reads TGTGCCAGCAGTGCGGGGGTCTTTGGTCAGCCCCAGCATTTT.